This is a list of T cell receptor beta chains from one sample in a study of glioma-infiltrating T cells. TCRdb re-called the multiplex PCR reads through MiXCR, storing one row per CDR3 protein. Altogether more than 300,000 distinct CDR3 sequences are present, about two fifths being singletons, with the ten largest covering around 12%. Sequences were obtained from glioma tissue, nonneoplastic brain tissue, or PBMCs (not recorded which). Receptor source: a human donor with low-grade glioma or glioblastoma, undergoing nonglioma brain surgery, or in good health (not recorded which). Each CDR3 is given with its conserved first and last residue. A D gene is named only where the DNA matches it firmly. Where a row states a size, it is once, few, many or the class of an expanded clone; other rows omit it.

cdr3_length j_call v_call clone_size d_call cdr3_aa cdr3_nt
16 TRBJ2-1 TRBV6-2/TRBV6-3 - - CASSYSPTSREDEQFF TGTGCCAGCAGTTACTCGCCGACAAGTAGAGAAGATGAGCAGTTCTTC
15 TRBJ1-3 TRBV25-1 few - CASSEGGQTGNTIYF TGTGCCAGCAGTGAAGGGGGTCAAACTGGAAACACCATATATTTT
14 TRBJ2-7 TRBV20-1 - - CSADQTGGAYEQYF TGCAGTGCTGACCAAACTGGCGGGGCCTACGAGCAGTACTTC
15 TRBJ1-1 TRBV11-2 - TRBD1 CASSLGYRGNTEAFF TGTGCCAGCAGCTTAGGGTACAGGGGGAACACTGAAGCTTTCTTT
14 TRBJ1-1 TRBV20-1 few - CSAPRGGLDTEAFF TGCAGTGCCCCACGGGGAGGGCTGGACACTGAAGCTTTCTTT
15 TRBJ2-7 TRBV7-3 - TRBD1 CASSIAGTGSYEQYF TGTGCCAGCAGCATTGCCGGGACAGGCTCCTACGAGCAGTACTTC
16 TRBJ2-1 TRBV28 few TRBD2 CASSHFGTSGYNEQLF TGTGCCAGCAGCCACTTCGGGACTAGCGGCTACAATGAGCAGCTCTTC
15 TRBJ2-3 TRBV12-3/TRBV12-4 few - CASSEGGSSTDTQYF TGTGCCAGCAGCGAGGGGGGAAGTAGCACAGATACGCAGTATTTT
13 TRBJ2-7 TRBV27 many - CASSLVPYYEQYF TGTGCCAGCAGTTTGGTTCCTTACTACGAGCAGTACTTC
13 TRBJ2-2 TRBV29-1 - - CSVVGENTGELFF TGCAGCGTTGTTGGGGAGAACACCGGGGAGCTGTTTTTT
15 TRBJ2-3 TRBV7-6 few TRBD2 CASSPRPREADTQYF TGTGCCAGCAGCCCCCGCCCCCGGGAGGCAGATACGCAGTATTTT
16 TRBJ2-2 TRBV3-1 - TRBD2 CASSPRTSGSSDGELF TGTGCCAGCAGCCCCCGGACTAGCGGGAGTTCGGACGGGGAGCTGTTT
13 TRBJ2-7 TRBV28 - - CAGSLPSGYEQYF TGTGCCGGCAGTCTACCCTCGGGCTACGAGCAGTACTTC
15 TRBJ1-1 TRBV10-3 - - CAISEQGGMNTEAFF TGTGCCATCAGTGAACAGGGAGGGATGAACACTGAAGCTTTCTTT
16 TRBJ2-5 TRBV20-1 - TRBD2 CSAISGRGGFWETQYF TGCAGTGCTATCTCAGGACGGGGGGGATTTTGGGAGACCCAGTACTTC
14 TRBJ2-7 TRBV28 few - CATQNPGRSYEQYF TGTGCCACCCAAAATCCGGGACGGAGTTACGAGCAGTACTTC
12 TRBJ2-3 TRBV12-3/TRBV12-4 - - CAISVVADTQYF TGTGCCATCAGTGTTGTGGCAGATACGCAGTATTTT
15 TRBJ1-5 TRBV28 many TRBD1 CASSLRQGYGQPQHF TGTGCCAGCAGTTTAAGACAGGGATACGGGCAGCCCCAGCATTTT
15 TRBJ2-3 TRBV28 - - CASSPFLPDPGAQYF TGTGCCAGCAGCCCCTTTCTCCCGGACCCAGGTGCGCAGTATTTT
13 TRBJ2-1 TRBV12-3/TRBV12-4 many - CASSFWVGNEQFF TGTGCCAGCAGTTTCTGGGTGGGCAATGAGCAGTTCTTC
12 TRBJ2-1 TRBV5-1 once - CASSLAGHEQFF TGCGCCAGCAGCTTGGCGGGCCATGAGCAGTTCTTC
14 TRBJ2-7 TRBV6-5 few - CASSYLPGTYEQYF TGTGCCAGCAGTTACCTCCCCGGTACCTACGAGCAGTACTTC
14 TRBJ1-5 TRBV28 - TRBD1 CASRWTGPNQPQHF TGTGCCAGCAGATGGACAGGGCCCAATCAGCCCCAGCATTTT
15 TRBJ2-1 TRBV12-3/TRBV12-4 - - CASSLRQTSYNEQFF TGTGCCAGCAGCCTACGTCAGACATCTTACAATGAGCAGTTCTTC
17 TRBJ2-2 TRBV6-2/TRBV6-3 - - CASSPPHGTSSTGELFF TGTGCCAGCAGTCCCCCCCACGGGACATCGAGCACCGGGGAGCTGTTTTTT
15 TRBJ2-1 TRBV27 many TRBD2 CASSSQREWFHEQFF TGTGCCAGCAGTTCGCAGCGGGAGTGGTTCCATGAGCAGTTCTTC
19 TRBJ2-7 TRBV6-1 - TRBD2 CASRHLSGTSGRAAHEQYF TGTGCCAGCAGGCACCTATCCGGGACTAGCGGGAGGGCCGCCCACGAGCAGTACTTC
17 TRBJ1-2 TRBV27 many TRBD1 CASSPRQGIIANYGYTF TGTGCCAGCAGTCCCCGACAGGGGATTATAGCTAACTATGGCTACACCTTC
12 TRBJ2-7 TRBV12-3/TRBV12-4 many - CASSTYRVEQYF TGTGCCAGCAGTACTTACAGGGTCGAGCAGTACTTC
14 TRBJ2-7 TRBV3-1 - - CASSQGYRVYEQYF TGTGCCAGCAGCCAAGGGTACAGGGTATACGAGCAGTACTTC
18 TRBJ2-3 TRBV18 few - CASSPPSSGTLRTDTQYF TGTGCCAGCTCACCACCGAGTTCTGGGACATTGCGCACAGATACGCAGTATTTT
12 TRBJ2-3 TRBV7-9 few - CASSPGTITQYF TGTGCCAGCAGCCCCGGGACGATTACGCAGTATTTT
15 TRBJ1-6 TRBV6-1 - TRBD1 CASRTGTVNNSPFHF TGTGCCAGCAGGACAGGGACAGTCAATAATTCACCCTTCCACTTT
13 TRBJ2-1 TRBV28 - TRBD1 CASRNTGANEQFF TGTGCCAGCAGGAACACAGGGGCGAATGAGCAGTTCTTC
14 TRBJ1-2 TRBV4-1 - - CASSQRDSFYGYTF TGCGCCAGCAGCCAGAGGGACTCTTTCTATGGCTACACCTTC
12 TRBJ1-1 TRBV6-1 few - CATTVQGYEAFF TGCGCCACCACTGTCCAGGGGTATGAAGCTTTCTTT